Following are 16 T cell receptor beta chains from one sample sequenced in a study of spatial heterogeneity in lung cancer. Their antigens remain unidentified. Using its own MiXCR run on the 5' RACE reads, TCRdb lists one record per CDR3 protein. The sample contains about 13,000 distinct CDR3 sequences, just over 5% of which appear only once. The time point is: sample taken at primary tumor resection. General observations from the study: Tumor mutation counts were tracked by expanded intratumoral alpha and beta TCR counts.

The source material was lung tumor tissue, sampled at surgery. These receptors originate from a male donor with early-stage non-small cell lung cancer.

This clonotype was picked up many times. With the library built for alpha chains, this beta chain is off target and its frequency is not meaningful. The chain joins TRBV28 to TRBJ2-1; 7 positions match TRBD1. This CDR3 is built from 14 residues. Germline-derived CDR1 and CDR2 are MDHEN and SYDVKM. J was trimmed by 9 bases and V by 7 bases; bases with no gene match: 12. CDR3 bases: TGTGCCAGCAAGTGGGCAGGGGGAAGTCGTGAGCAGTTCTTC. It specifies CASKWAGGSREQFF.

The sample holds many counts of this clonotype. The library was designed around alpha chains, so this beta chain is a stray read whose abundance carries little weight. The chain is built from TRBV6-5 and TRBJ1-1; the D gene is possibly TRBD1 (5 bases). CDR1 MNHEY and CDR2 SVGAGI come from the germline V gene. The germline V and J ends were trimmed by 2 bases and 8 bases, with 15 bases remaining between them. This CDR3 has 14 amino acids. DNA for the CDR3: TGTGCCAGCAGTTACCCAGGGTTACACTACGAAGCTTTCTTT. Translating it yields CASSYPGLHYEAFF.

This clonotype was picked up many times. As an off-target read in a library built for alpha chains, this beta chain has a frequency of little significance. V is TRBV20-1 and J is TRBJ2-3, with D possibly being TRBD1 or TRBD2 (6 bases each). Deletions cut 1 base from V and 6 bases from J, with 14 bases between. Germline V lookup: CDR1 DFQATT, CDR2 SNEGSKA (reference sequence). This CDR3 is built from 14 residues. The CDR3 is CSARVGPGADTQYF. CDR3 nucleotide sequence: TGCAGTGCTAGAGTGGGGCCGGGGGCGGATACGCAGTATTTT.

This clonotype has more than one count but fewer than ten. The size of this beta chain means little, since it is a stray read in a library made for alpha chains. The V gene is TRBV27, the J gene TRBJ2-7, with 8 bases identical to TRBD2. The CDR3 has 15 amino acids. V lost 2 bases, J lost 2 bases, and 5 bases stayed unmatched. Per the germline V gene, CDR1 is MNHEY and CDR2 is SMNVEV (reference sequence). The chain's CDR3 is CASSLRRGAAYEQYF. The CDR3 DNA sequence: TGTGCCAGCAGTTTAAGGCGGGGGGCCGCCTACGAGCAGTACTTC.

This clonotype was counted a few times. This beta chain was picked up by a library intended for alpha chains and is off target, so its count carries little meaning. The chain combines TRBV6-1 with TRBJ2-7; D is unresolved. Trimming pared 5 bases from V and 2 bases from J, leaving 10 bases between. This CDR3 region has 13 residues. CDR1 and CDR2 (germline): MNHNS, SASEGT. The CDR3 nucleotides are TGTGCCAGCAGTCGAGGCTATGCCTACGAGCAGTACTTC. It specifies CASSRGYAYEQYF.

This clonotype came up many times. This beta chain is a stray sequence in a library constructed for alpha chains; its clone size is not meaningful. This sequence joins TRBV20-1 and TRBJ2-3, with 10 positions matching TRBD2. The CDR3 is made up of 18 amino acids. Germline V lookup: CDR1 DFQATT, CDR2 SNEGSKA (reference sequence). V lost 0 bases and J lost 5; bases outside the gene matches: 14. CDR3 sequence: CSARDLAGVAGGRDTQYF. CDR3 DNA sequence: TGCAGTGCTAGAGATCTCGCCGGGGTAGCGGGGGGTAGAGATACGCAGTATTTT.

This clonotype was detected many times. This beta chain is an off-target read within a library intended for alpha chains, so its frequency means little. The gene calls are TRBV15 and TRBJ1-4; 9 bases line up with TRBD1. This CDR3 comprises 16 residues. V shed 1 base, J shed 3 bases, and the junction held 3 bases outside the gene matches. CDR1 LNHNV and CDR2 YYDKDF come from the germline V gene (reference sequence). The CDR3 bases are TGTGCCACCAGCAGAGGACAGGGGGTTGCTAATGAAAAACTGTTTTTT. Translated: CATSRGQGVANEKLFF.

This clonotype was counted at least ten times. This beta chain came through as a stray read in a library set up for alpha chains, and its size says little. This chain links TRBV20-1 with TRBJ1-5, with a tentative D call TRBD1 (5 bases). This CDR3 region has 12 residues. Trimming pared 5 bases from V and 7 bases from J, leaving 12 bases between. Germline V gene lookup returns CDR1 DFQATT and CDR2 SNEGSKA (reference sequence). In nucleotides, the CDR3 is TGCAGTGCTTCGGGGGGGGGACAGCCCCAGCATTTT. Amino acids: CSASGGGQPQHF.

Remarks on this clonotype: A library made for alpha chains picked up this beta chain off target, so its size means little. The chain uses TRBV6-1 and TRBJ1-5; tentative D call: TRBD1 (5 bases). Trimming removed 7 bases from V and 7 bases from J, with 14 bases in between. This CDR3 region has 13 residues. Germline CDR1 reads MNHNS; CDR2 reads SASEGT. As DNA, the CDR3 is TGTGCCAGCACCGTGGGGCCTGTACAGCCCCAGCATTTT. It encodes CASTVGPVQPQHF.

This clonotype was counted many times. This beta chain turned up in a library designed for alpha chains; as an off-target read, its abundance says little. This chain uses TRBV7-9 with TRBJ1-3; D call uncertain. V gave up 4 bases and J gave up 0 bases, with 16 bases separating them. The germline V gene encodes CDR1 SEHNR and CDR2 FQNEAQ (reference sequence). The CDR3 runs to 17 residues. CDR3 DNA: TGTGCCAGCAGCTCCGTGTTAGTCGGACTCTCTGGAAACACCATATATTTT. Translated, it gives CASSSVLVGLSGNTIYF.

This clonotype was seen repeatedly, ten times or more. This beta chain is a stray read from a library made for alpha chains; its abundance is not meaningful. This rearrangement joins TRBV20-1 to TRBJ1-2; D is unresolved. Germline V lookup: CDR1 DFQATT, CDR2 SNEGSKA (reference sequence). V was trimmed by 0 bases and J by 7 bases, leaving 12 bases between them. This CDR3 spans 13 amino acids. CDR3 in DNA: TGCAGTGCTAGAGAGCGAAGCTCAACTGGCTACACCTTC. As protein: CSARERSSTGYTF.

This clonotype turned up a few times. Since it is a stray read in a library aimed at alpha chains, this beta chain has a size that is not meaningful. V usage is TRBV5-1 and J usage is TRBJ1-4; TRBD1 aligns across 10 bases. This CDR3 contains 15 residues. V shed 5 bases and J 6 bases; nucleotides not matched to a gene: 7. Germline lookup yields CDR1 SGHRS and CDR2 YFSETQ. Here the CDR3 DNA reads TGCGCCAGCAGGCGACAGGGGGCGGAGGATGAAAAACTGTTTTTT. Its translation is CASRRQGAEDEKLFF.

This clonotype was seen at least ten times. This beta chain turned up in a library designed for alpha chains; as an off-target read, its abundance says little. The chain couples TRBV24-1 to TRBJ2-7; 7 bases are shared with TRBD2. Trimming removed 7 bases from V and 4 bases from J; junction bases left unmatched: 9. This CDR3 has 14 amino acids. Germline loops: CDR1 KGHDR, CDR2 SFDVKD. The CDR3 loop is CATSSGGTRYEQYF. The CDR3 DNA is TGTGCCACCAGCTCCGGGGGGACGAGATACGAGCAGTACTTC.

Many counts were recorded for this clonotype. This beta chain is a stray read from a library made for alpha chains; its abundance is not meaningful. The V call is TRBV7-9, the J call TRBJ2-2; D tentatively reads TRBD1 or TRBD2 (5 bases each). V gave up 2 bases and J gave up 4 bases, with 17 bases separating them. From germline, CDR1 is SEHNR and CDR2 FQNEAQ (reference sequence). CDR3 size: 17 residues. The CDR3 coding sequence is TGTGCCAGCAGCTTATTCCCGGGGACGAGATCCACCGGGGAGCTGTTTTTT. Its translation is CASSLFPGTRSTGELFF.

This clonotype was counted at least ten times. Because the library targeted alpha chains, this beta chain is an off-target read whose size means little. The gene calls are TRBV27 and TRBJ1-2; 12 nucleotides line up with TRBD1. Per germline, CDR1 MNHEY and CDR2 SMNVEV (reference sequence). Losses at the gene ends were 4 bases for V and 2 bases for J; bases not matched to a gene: 2. This CDR3 is 15 amino acids long. The CDR3 DNA sequence: TGTGCCAGCAGTTCCGGGACAGGGGGCAACTATGGCTACACCTTC. This codes for CASSSGTGGNYGYTF.

This clonotype was seen at least ten times. Found in a library prepared for alpha chains, this beta chain is an off-target read, and its abundance has little meaning. This chain links TRBV7-6 with TRBJ1-1, with D uncertain. Trimming took 1 base from V and 1 from J, leaving 4 bases between them. The CDR3 contains 13 residues. Germline-derived CDR1 and CDR2 are SGHVS and FNYEAQ. CDR3 protein: CASSLDENTEAFF. The DNA of the CDR3 is TGTGCCAGCAGCTTAGATGAGAACACTGAAGCTTTCTTT.